This TCR beta chain was observed in a study of cytomegalovirus exposure and HLA in healthy donors. Overall study results and limits: The study recorded over 150 TCR beta chains that were cytomegalovirus-associated. In vitro, a few CMV-associated chains proved specific for CMV antigens. Exclusion applied to some V segments, including TRBV6-2 and TRBV6-3, as they were indistinguishable.

The CDR3 totals 16 residues. The ends were cut back, 10 bases at V and 1 base at J, with 22 bases in the middle. Germline values: CDR1 ENHRY, CDR2 SYGVKD. Vbeta (60) and Jbeta (13) primers were used in the PCR. Only in-frame clones appear in the TCRdb table, and some are missing; sequencing was by immunoSEQ multiplex PCR. The sample records roughly 230,000 clones, roughly 91% being singletons. Note on this clone: The target antigen is unknown.

This receptor was taken from a girl aged 2 to 10 in good health and CMV-seronegative. Sequenced material: PBMCs. The chain links TRBV10-3 to TRBJ2-5, with a weak D call TRBD2 (6 bases). DNA for the CDR3: TGTGCCACCAAGGGTGGGAGCACCGGGAGCCAAGAGACCCAGTACTTC. Its translation is CATKGGSTGSQETQYF.